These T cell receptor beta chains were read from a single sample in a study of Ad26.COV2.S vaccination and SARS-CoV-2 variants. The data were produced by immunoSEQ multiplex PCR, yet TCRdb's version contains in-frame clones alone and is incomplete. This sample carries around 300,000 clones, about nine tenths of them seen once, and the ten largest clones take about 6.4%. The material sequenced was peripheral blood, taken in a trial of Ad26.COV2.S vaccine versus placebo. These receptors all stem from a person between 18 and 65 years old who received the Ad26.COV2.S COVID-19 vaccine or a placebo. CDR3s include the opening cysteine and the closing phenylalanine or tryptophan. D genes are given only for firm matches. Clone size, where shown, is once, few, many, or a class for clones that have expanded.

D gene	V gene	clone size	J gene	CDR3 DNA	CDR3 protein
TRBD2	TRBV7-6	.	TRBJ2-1	TGTGCCAGCAGCTTAGTTGCTCTAGCGGGGGTCTTCGACAATGAGCAGTTCTTC	CASSLVALAGVFDNEQFF
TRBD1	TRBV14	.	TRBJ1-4	TGTGCCAGCAGCCCACGGCAGGGGGTCGAAAAACTGTTTTTT	CASSPRQGVEKLFF
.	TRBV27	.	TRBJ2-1	TGTGCCAGCAGTTTATCTCTAGCGCGAGGCCGGCACAATGAGCAGTTCTTC	CASSLSLARGRHNEQFF
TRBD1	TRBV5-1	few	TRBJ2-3	TGCGCCAGCAGCTTGGACAGGGGAACAGATACGCAGTATTTT	CASSLDRGTDTQYF
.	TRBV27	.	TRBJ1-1	TGTGCCAGCAGTTTAGGAGAGATGAACACTGAAGCTTTCTTT	CASSLGEMNTEAFF
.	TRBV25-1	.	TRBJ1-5	TGTGCCAGCAGTGAAAGAGGGGCGGCCAATCAGCCCCAGCATTTT	CASSERGAANQPQHF
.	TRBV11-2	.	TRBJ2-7	TGTGCCAGCAGCTTATTTTTCGGAACCGGGTACGAGCAGTACTTC	CASSLFFGTGYEQYF
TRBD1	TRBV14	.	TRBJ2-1	TGTGCCAGCAGCCCCGAGGACAGGGTACATGAGCAGTTCTTC	CASSPEDRVHEQFF
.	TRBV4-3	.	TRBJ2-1	TGCGCCAGCAGCCAAGAAATCCCGCTAGCTCCCCTGTTGGAGCAGTTCTTC	CASSQEIPLAPLLEQFF
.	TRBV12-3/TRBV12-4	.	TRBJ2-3	TGTGCCAGCAGTTTCATTGGGGGAGATACGCAGTATTTT	CASSFIGGDTQYF
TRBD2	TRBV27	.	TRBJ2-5	TGTGCCAGCAGTTACCGGGGGGTCTCGTACCAAGAGACCCAGTACTTC	CASSYRGVSYQETQYF
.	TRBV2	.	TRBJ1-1	TGTGCCAGCAGACAGGATCCCCTTCGGCCTGAAGCTTTCTTT	CASRQDPLRPEAFF
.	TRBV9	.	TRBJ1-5	TGTGCCAGCAGCGTAGGGGGAAGAAGCAATCAGCCCCAGCATTTT	CASSVGGRSNQPQHF
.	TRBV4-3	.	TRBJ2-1	TGCGCCAGCAGCCAACCAGTGAGCCTGAGAACCCATGAGAGGAGCTCCTACAATGAGCAGTTCTTC	CASSQPVSLRTHERSSYNEQFF
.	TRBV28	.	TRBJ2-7	TGTGCCATCAAGGGGCGGGGCCCCTACGAGCAGTACTTC	CAIKGRGPYEQYF
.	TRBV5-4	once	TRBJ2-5	TGTGCCAGCAGCTTGGTGGACCAAGAGACCCAGTACTTC	CASSLVDQETQYF
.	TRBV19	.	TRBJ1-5	TGTGCCAGTAGCACCAGGAGGGTAGGCAGCAATCAGCCCCAGCATTTT	CASSTRRVGSNQPQHF
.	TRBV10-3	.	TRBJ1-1	TGTGCTATAACCCCCCGTATGAACACTGAAGCTTTCTTT	CAITPRMNTEAFF
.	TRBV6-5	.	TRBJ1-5	TGTGCCAGCAGTTCAGCAGGGGTAAGGGATCAGCCCCAGCATTTT	CASSSAGVRDQPQHF
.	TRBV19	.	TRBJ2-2	TGTGCCAGTAGTCCCCGAGGGACCGGAGGTTCCGGGGAGCTGTTTTTT	CASSPRGTGGSGELFF